This record covers a single T cell receptor (beta chain). What it recognizes is unknown. The sample originates from a study of cytomegalovirus exposure and HLA in healthy donors. Overall study results and limits: A later analysis showed that HLA-associated TCR beta chains had undergone more clonal expansion than equally common others.

Unrecorded immune exposure was likely among donors, who were nominally healthy when sampled. CDR3 length: 15 amino acids. The junction had 10 bases not matched to a gene; V was cut back by 5 bases and J by 6 bases. Germline CDR1 PRHDT, CDR2 FYEKMQ (reference sequence). The PCR used 60 Vbeta and 13 Jbeta primers. Using immunoSEQ multiplex PCR, the repertoire was profiled, and TCRdb retains in-frame clones only, with some absent. Of around 44,000 clones in the sample, around 87% were seen once. The source is a woman aged 40-49 years in good health and CMV-seropositive. The sequenced material came from PBMCs. The chain recombines TRBV13 with TRBJ2-3, with 8 nucleotides matching TRBD1. Here the CDR3 reads CASSHGTGSSDTQYF. The CDR3 coding sequence is TGTGCCAGCAGCCACGGGACAGGATCCTCTGATACGCAGTATTTT. The entire variable domain, with the rest obtained from reference TRBV13 and TRBJ2-3, is as follows: AAGVIQSPRHLIKEKRETATLKCYPIPRHDTVYWYQQGPGQDPQFLISFYEKMQSDKGSIPDRFSAQQFSDYHSELNMSSLELGDSALYFCASSHGTGSSDTQYFGPGTRLTVL.